The source of this T cell receptor (beta chain) is a study of blood T cell repertoires in COVID-19. Trimming removed 0 bases at V and 1 base at J, with 7 bases between. The CDR3 totals 16 residues. Germline loops: CDR1 MRHNA, CDR2 SNTAGT. Here immunoSEQ multiplex PCR was the method, and the copy in TCRdb shows in-frame clones only, minus some. The profile shows roughly 120,000 clones, about 90% of them singletons. This clone was seen only a few times. The chain has TRBV6-4 and TRBJ2-6; D possibly corresponds to TRBD2 (6 bases). Sample: peripheral blood. This receptor was taken from a woman aged 60 to 75 with COVID-19, enrolled during active disease. The CDR3 reads CASSDSGGSGANVLTF. In DNA form, the CDR3 reads TGTGCCAGCAGTGACTCGGGGGGTTCTGGGGCCAACGTCCTGACTTTC.